The TCR beta chain under discussion was sequenced for a study of CD8 T cells in ankylosing spondylitis. Study outcomes and limitations: Blood of patients with ankylosing spondylitis appeared to be characterized by a TCR beta motif of eight highly homologous variants. Clones linked to disease, bearing a CD8+ phenotype, were relatively rare in peripheral blood.

A word on this clonotype: Its target is unknown.

TCRdb called the 5' RACE reads again in MiXCR, with one record for every CDR3 protein. The data show more than 250,000 distinct CDR3 sequences, 7.5% to 9% seen once. The V segment lost 2 bases and the J segment 3 bases; nucleotides outside the gene matches: 8. The CDR3 has 16 residues. CDR1 is MDHEN, CDR2 SYDVKM, per germline. The chain employs TRBV28 and TRBJ2-5; 8 nucleotides line up with TRBD1. The sequence was collected from a male donor with ankylosing spondylitis. Sequences were obtained from blood, either unsorted or a sorted T cell fraction (not recorded which). DNA for the CDR3: TGTGCCAGCAGTTTAAGGGGACAGGCCCTAAAAGAGACCCAGTACTTC. It codes for CASSLRGQALKETQYF.